The entry below describes one T cell receptor beta chain. This CDR3 has 12 amino acids. The V gene's germline CDR1 is MNHEY and CDR2 SVGAGI. This sample was included in a study of T cells expressing NK-cell markers. TCRdb re-analyzed the 5' RACE reads; it lists each CDR3 protein once, without DNA. This sample's clone table lists hundreds of thousands of distinct CDR3 sequences. This TCR derives from a woman between 18 and 70 years old in good health. The specimen was blood T cells: a sorted CD56 or NKG2C T cell subset, CD4+ or CD8+ T cells, or bulk PBMC T cells (not recorded which). This chain joins TRBV6-5 and TRBJ2-4; without DNA, the TCRdb call of TRBD1 cannot be checked. The CDR3 here is CASSRSGGIQYF.